The clone carrying this T cell receptor (beta chain) has at least ten counts. Antigen unknown. Time point noted: sample taken at primary tumor resection. These data belong to a study of spatial heterogeneity in lung cancer. About the study: As counted in raw reads, each unique TCR and UMI combination appeared more than ten times on average.

CDR3 length: 16 residues. V was pared by 2 bases and J by 0 bases, with 8 bases between. Looked up from germline, CDR1 is KGHSH and CDR2 is LQKENI. MiXCR, run by TCRdb on the 5' RACE reads, gives a single entry per CDR3 protein. Found here are about 8,100 distinct CDR3 sequences, 5% to 6.5% of them singletons; the top ten hold more than 20%. Study findings and constraints: Mutation counts in tumors were tracked by counts of expanded intratumoral alpha and beta TCRs. Ubiquitous nonsynonymous mutations were tracked by counts of ubiquitous expanded TCRs, and regional ones by counts of regional expanded TCRs.

The sequence was collected from a male donor with early-stage non-small cell lung cancer. Material: lung tumor tissue, obtained at surgery. The chain employs TRBV18 and TRBJ2-6; no firm D call. The DNA for the CDR3 is TGTGCCAGCTCACCATCAGGCGGCTCTGGGGCCAACGTCCTGACTTTC. Amino acids: CASSPSGGSGANVLTF. Together with reference TRBV18 and TRBJ2-6, the CDR3 gives the full variable domain: NAGVMQNPRHLVRRRGQEARLRCSPMKGHSHVYWYRQLPEEGLKFMVYLQKENIIDESGMPKERFSAEFPKEGPSILRIQQVVRGDSAAYFCASSPSGGSGANVLTFGAGSRLTVL.